These T cell receptor beta chains were read from a single sample in a study of T cell responses to AZD1222 COVID-19 vaccine. Repertoires were generated with immunoSEQ multiplex PCR, while TCRdb's copy carries only in-frame clones and drops some. Here the sample spans just over 150,000 clones, roughly 90% being singletons. This specimen was peripheral blood, taken 28 days after the second AZD1222 dose. The receptors were gathered from an adult who received the AZD1222 COVID-19 vaccine. The CDR3 runs from the conserved cysteine through the conserved F or W. The D gene is left open where the match is weak. The size of a clone is reported for some rows only, either as once, few or many, or as a class for expanded clones.

D gene: .
clone size: .
V gene: TRBV27
J gene: TRBJ2-3
CDR3 protein: CASSLFGDTQYF
CDR3 DNA: TGTGCCAGCAGTTTATTTGGAGATACGCAGTATTTT

D gene: TRBD2
clone size: .
V gene: TRBV4-2
J gene: TRBJ2-3
CDR3 protein: CASSQVGLGALGTDTQYF
CDR3 DNA: TGTGCCAGCAGCCAAGTGGGACTAGGTGCTCTGGGCACAGATACGCAGTATTTT

D gene: TRBD1
clone size: .
V gene: TRBV18
J gene: TRBJ1-6
CDR3 protein: CASSPWTGRDSPLHF
CDR3 DNA: TGTGCCAGCTCACCCTGGACAGGGCGGGATTCACCCCTCCACTTT

D gene: .
clone size: few
V gene: TRBV6-6
J gene: TRBJ1-3
CDR3 protein: CASSLHAAGDSGNTIYF
CDR3 DNA: TGTGCCAGCAGTCTCCATGCGGCCGGAGACTCTGGAAACACCATATATTTT

D gene: .
clone size: .
V gene: TRBV10-3
J gene: TRBJ1-5
CDR3 protein: CAISDRLNEPQHF
CDR3 DNA: TGTGCCATCAGCGACAGGTTGAATGAGCCCCAGCATTTT

D gene: TRBD2
clone size: .
V gene: TRBV5-3
J gene: TRBJ2-2
CDR3 protein: CARSLGLAVNTGELFF
CDR3 DNA: TGTGCCAGAAGCTTGGGACTAGCGGTCAACACCGGGGAGCTGTTTTTT

D gene: TRBD1
clone size: once
V gene: TRBV25-1
J gene: TRBJ1-1
CDR3 protein: CASSDSGRGRFAEAFF
CDR3 DNA: TGTGCCAGCAGTGATTCTGGCAGGGGGCGGTTTGCTGAAGCTTTCTTT

D gene: .
clone size: once
V gene: TRBV4-1
J gene: TRBJ2-7
CDR3 protein: CASSQETPRVTEQYF
CDR3 DNA: TGCGCCAGCAGCCAAGAGACCCCCAGGGTAACCGAGCAGTACTTC

D gene: .
clone size: .
V gene: TRBV15
J gene: TRBJ2-1
CDR3 protein: CATSRAQNEQFF
CDR3 DNA: TGTGCCACCAGCAGAGCTCAGAATGAGCAGTTCTTC

D gene: TRBD1
clone size: once
V gene: TRBV7-9
J gene: TRBJ1-4
CDR3 protein: CASSGPGQGAGRTNEKLFF
CDR3 DNA: TGTGCCAGCAGCGGCCCGGGACAGGGGGCCGGTCGGACTAATGAAAAACTGTTTTTT

D gene: .
clone size: few
V gene: TRBV3-1/TRBV3-2
J gene: TRBJ1-2
CDR3 protein: CASSPGGRRGANYGYTF
CDR3 DNA: TGTGCCAGCAGCCCCGGGGGGAGACGGGGAGCTAACTATGGCTACACCTTC

D gene: .
clone size: .
V gene: TRBV30
J gene: TRBJ2-7
CDR3 protein: CAWSVGGGRDEQYF
CDR3 DNA: TGTGCCTGGAGTGTAGGCGGGGGCAGGGACGAGCAGTACTTC

D gene: .
clone size: .
V gene: TRBV30
J gene: TRBJ1-1
CDR3 protein: CAWSPDSMNTEAFF
CDR3 DNA: TGTGCCTGGAGCCCCGACTCTATGAACACTGAAGCTTTCTTT

D gene: TRBD2
clone size: .
V gene: TRBV29-1
J gene: TRBJ2-3
CDR3 protein: CSVERTSGGRFTDTQYF
CDR3 DNA: TGCAGCGTTGAAAGAACTAGCGGGGGGCGATTCACAGATACGCAGTATTTT

D gene: TRBD1
clone size: .
V gene: TRBV4-1
J gene: TRBJ2-2
CDR3 protein: CASSHRGTGELFF
CDR3 DNA: TGCGCCAGCAGCCACAGGGGGACCGGGGAGCTGTTTTTT

D gene: .
clone size: .
V gene: TRBV5-1
J gene: TRBJ1-2
CDR3 protein: CASRHAEESGYTF
CDR3 DNA: TGCGCCAGCAGGCACGCCGAGGAAAGTGGCTACACCTTC

D gene: TRBD1
clone size: .
V gene: TRBV19
J gene: TRBJ1-1
CDR3 protein: CASSIDREAGGLNTEAFF
CDR3 DNA: TGTGCCAGTAGTATAGATCGGGAGGCAGGGGGCCTGAACACTGAAGCTTTCTTT

D gene: .
clone size: .
V gene: TRBV19
J gene: TRBJ1-5
CDR3 protein: CASSMNTGWAQHF
CDR3 DNA: TGTGCCAGTAGTATGAATACGGGTTGGGCCCAGCATTTT

D gene: .
clone size: .
V gene: TRBV7-9
J gene: TRBJ1-3
CDR3 protein: CASNPGSGNTIYF
CDR3 DNA: TGTGCCAGCAATCCAGGGTCTGGAAACACCATATATTTT

D gene: .
clone size: .
V gene: TRBV6-5
J gene: TRBJ1-2
CDR3 protein: CASSPTRDFGYTF
CDR3 DNA: TGTGCCAGCAGTCCGACAAGGGACTTTGGCTACACCTTC

D gene: .
clone size: .
V gene: TRBV7-2
J gene: TRBJ1-5
CDR3 protein: CASSLGEGQPQHF
CDR3 DNA: TGTGCCAGCAGCTTAGGGGAGGGCCAGCCCCAGCATTTT

D gene: .
clone size: .
V gene: TRBV7-6
J gene: TRBJ2-1
CDR3 protein: CASSLGATSYNEQFF
CDR3 DNA: TGTGCCAGCAGCTTAGGGGCAACCTCCTACAATGAGCAGTTCTTC

D gene: .
clone size: .
V gene: TRBV18
J gene: TRBJ2-7
CDR3 protein: CASSPSSSSSYEQYF
CDR3 DNA: TGTGCCAGCTCACCAAGTAGCTCCAGCTCCTACGAGCAGTACTTC

D gene: .
clone size: .
V gene: TRBV5-1
J gene: TRBJ1-1
CDR3 protein: CASSPEGNTEAFF
CDR3 DNA: TGCGCCAGCAGCCCCGAGGGGAACACTGAAGCTTTCTTT

D gene: .
clone size: .
V gene: TRBV4-1
J gene: TRBJ2-2
CDR3 protein: CASSPMTGMNTGELFF
CDR3 DNA: TGCGCCAGCAGCCCTATGACCGGGATGAACACCGGGGAGCTGTTTTTT

D gene: .
clone size: few
V gene: TRBV6-1
J gene: TRBJ2-2
CDR3 protein: CASSEMATALTGELFF
CDR3 DNA: TGTGCCAGCAGTGAAATGGCGACAGCCCTCACCGGGGAGCTGTTTTTT

D gene: TRBD1
clone size: .
V gene: TRBV2
J gene: TRBJ1-1
CDR3 protein: CASSLLQGATEAFF
CDR3 DNA: TGTGCCAGCAGCTTATTACAGGGGGCCACTGAAGCTTTCTTT

D gene: TRBD1
clone size: .
V gene: TRBV27
J gene: TRBJ1-5
CDR3 protein: CASRGSGTAGNQPQHF
CDR3 DNA: TGTGCCAGCAGGGGATCTGGGACAGCGGGCAATCAGCCCCAGCATTTT

D gene: TRBD1
clone size: .
V gene: TRBV6-5
J gene: TRBJ1-2
CDR3 protein: CACRQGAYGYTF
CDR3 DNA: TGTGCCTGCAGACAGGGGGCCTATGGCTACACCTTC

D gene: .
clone size: .
V gene: TRBV14
J gene: TRBJ2-1
CDR3 protein: CASSQLLTGSQFF
CDR3 DNA: TGTGCCAGCAGCCAACTGCTTACAGGGTCTCAGTTCTTC

D gene: .
clone size: .
V gene: TRBV27
J gene: TRBJ2-3
CDR3 protein: CASSRIRDSPTDTQYF
CDR3 DNA: TGTGCCAGCAGCCGTATCCGGGACTCCCCGACAGATACGCAGTATTTT

D gene: TRBD1
clone size: .
V gene: TRBV19
J gene: TRBJ2-2
CDR3 protein: CASSIQDRGGGELFF
CDR3 DNA: TGTGCCAGTAGTATCCAGGACAGGGGAGGCGGGGAGCTGTTTTTT

D gene: .
clone size: once
V gene: TRBV7-2
J gene: TRBJ2-7
CDR3 protein: CASSVRDKIYEQYF
CDR3 DNA: TGTGCCAGCAGCGTCCGGGACAAGATCTACGAGCAGTACTTC

D gene: .
clone size: few
V gene: TRBV4-1
J gene: TRBJ2-1
CDR3 protein: CASSQVDIMSYNEQFF
CDR3 DNA: TGCGCCAGCAGCCAAGTAGACATCATGAGTTACAATGAGCAGTTCTTC

D gene: .
clone size: .
V gene: TRBV4-1
J gene: TRBJ1-1
CDR3 protein: CASSQVVVTEAFF
CDR3 DNA: TGCGCCAGCAGCCAAGTTGTTGTCACTGAAGCTTTCTTT

D gene: .
clone size: once
V gene: TRBV9
J gene: TRBJ1-5
CDR3 protein: CASSVGSSVSQPQHF
CDR3 DNA: TGTGCCAGCAGCGTGGGGTCTTCGGTTTCTCAGCCCCAGCATTTT

D gene: TRBD1
clone size: .
V gene: TRBV11-2
J gene: TRBJ2-7
CDR3 protein: CASSLDPPGQGQSEQYF
CDR3 DNA: TGTGCCAGCAGCTTAGATCCCCCGGGACAGGGGCAGAGCGAGCAGTACTTC

D gene: TRBD1
clone size: few
V gene: TRBV28
J gene: TRBJ1-6
CDR3 protein: CASGQGNSPLHF
CDR3 DNA: TGTGCCAGCGGACAGGGTAATTCACCCCTCCACTTT

D gene: .
clone size: .
V gene: TRBV27
J gene: TRBJ1-2
CDR3 protein: CASSQDGNLLYGYTF
CDR3 DNA: TGTGCCAGCAGCCAGGACGGAAATCTACTCTATGGCTACACCTTC

D gene: .
clone size: .
V gene: TRBV5-1
J gene: TRBJ2-3
CDR3 protein: CASSLPGERKQYF
CDR3 DNA: TGCGCCAGCAGCTTACCCGGGGAGAGGAAGCAGTATTTT

D gene: .
clone size: .
V gene: TRBV5-4
J gene: TRBJ1-1
CDR3 protein: CASSLKGINTEAFF
CDR3 DNA: TGTGCCAGCAGCTTGAAAGGGATAAACACTGAAGCTTTCTTT

D gene: TRBD1
clone size: .
V gene: TRBV19
J gene: TRBJ2-7
CDR3 protein: CASSSSGTGISYEQYF
CDR3 DNA: TGTGCCAGTAGTTCCTCCGGGACAGGGATTTCCTACGAGCAGTACTTC

D gene: TRBD2
clone size: .
V gene: TRBV5-4
J gene: TRBJ2-3
CDR3 protein: CASSSIAGPITDTQYF
CDR3 DNA: TGTGCCAGCAGCTCGATAGCGGGACCCATCACAGATACGCAGTATTTT

D gene: .
clone size: once
V gene: TRBV30
J gene: TRBJ1-3
CDR3 protein: CAWSLGHRDSGNTIYF
CDR3 DNA: TGTGCCTGGAGCTTGGGACATCGAGACTCTGGAAACACCATATATTTT

D gene: TRBD2
clone size: .
V gene: TRBV27
J gene: TRBJ2-2
CDR3 protein: CASSPTSGLNTGELFF
CDR3 DNA: TGTGCCAGCAGTCCGACTAGCGGCTTGAACACCGGGGAGCTGTTTTTT

D gene: .
clone size: .
V gene: TRBV19
J gene: TRBJ1-2
CDR3 protein: CASSMGGYYGYTF
CDR3 DNA: TGTGCCAGTAGTATGGGCGGATACTATGGCTACACCTTC